This paragraph reports one T cell receptor (beta chain). Its antigen is not yet known. Base quality data are lacking; no much larger clone is found one base away. Using the deep immunoSEQ assay, TCR CDR3 regions were amplified from genomic DNA by multiplex PCR. Extracted genomic DNA from each cell subset was distributed evenly across all wells of several immunoSEQ 96-well plates, and each plate was treated as a replicate. Each replicate PCR for sorted subsets received around 200 ng genomic DNA, equal to roughly 33,000 T cell genomes. Purified libraries were quantified with a Qubit 3.0 fluorometer, sized on a Bioanalyzer 2100, and re-quantified with the KAPA Library Quantification kit. Each immunoSEQ 96-well plate was sequenced on its own single-read 150-cycle Illumina NextSeq 550 flow cell. The source study handled its data this way. Because the immunoSEQ output included only junctional sequences and no quality scores, the filtering could not be the same as the filtering used for full-length reads. To assign V/J genes and CDR3, sequences were annotated against IMGT germline references using PyIR, a Python wrapper for IgBLAST v1.9. Reads were removed for weak V/J assignments (E-value above 1e-6), missing CDR3, stop codons, out-of-frame junctions, or ambiguous translated residues. V3J clonotypes were defined as sequences sharing the same inferred V gene, J gene, and CDR3 amino acid sequence. Percentage overlap between repertoires was computed as shared unique clonotypes divided by the size of the smaller repertoire. Repertoire richness was assessed with RTK rarefaction, the Chao1 estimator, and Recon v2.1 estimates of unobserved clonotypes. Generation probabilities were computed with OLGA for all TCRbeta clonotypes obtained by the gDNA method from a handful of donors. TCRdb limited this immuneACCESS table to in-frame rearrangements with V and J called. A share of clones is missing; checked studies link under half to unresolved V genes, and the rest is unexplained. V and J calls and clone size are copied from that table; D and trimming were computed from the DNA. The table for this sample lists around 2.1 million clones; 90% to 95% of them were counted only once. Clones ranked in the top ten supply about 1.5% of the sample.

CD8 naive samples were obtained by positive selection for CCR7 among CD45RO-negative cells, yielding a CD45RA+CCR7+ population from which TemRA cells were excluded. Donors were healthy HIV-negative adults with no recently reported acute infections or vaccinations. All donors were Caucasian adults living in Nashville, Tennessee, USA. After blood collection by leukapheresis, PBMCs were isolated using Ficoll-Histopaque density gradient centrifugation and then cryopreserved in the vapor phase of liquid nitrogen. Analytical flow cytometry was used to check the purity and quantity of every magnetically sorted T cell population. Genomic DNA was isolated from each sorted fraction and quantified by UV absorbance on a Nanodrop 2000c. The data were obtained in a study of shared clonotypes between healthy human individuals (dated by TCRdb to the early 2020s). Looking at the study overall: The cohort included three men and a couple of women between 18 and 49 years of age. For each donor, CD4 naive and CD4 memory were each run on three plates, CD8 naive on two plates, and CD8 memory on one plate. Blood TCR repertoires of a handful of healthy adults were deeply sequenced to estimate repertoire size and the extent of clonotype sharing between individuals. Libraries were prepared and TCR repertoires were sequenced by different laboratories using diverse techniques, in order to increase sequencing depth and limit assay-specific biases. Leukapheresis yielded between about 0.9 and 9.5 billion PBMCs per donor.

Sequences DFQATT (CDR1) and SNEGSKA (CDR2) are obtained from the germline V gene (reference sequence). The CDR3 sequence holds 11 residues, the cysteine and phenylalanine included. Only the CDR3 DNA is retained, 33 bases long and in frame from the first base. The V end loses 5 bases and the J end loses 5 bases, and a stretch of 9 bases separates them. The study at large found these results: The small number of donors limited the genetic and exposure-history diversity represented. Compared with non-shared clonotypes, clonotypes shared by all four sorted-subset donors had higher generation probabilities. Across four donors, approximately 5% of naive CD4, around 3.5% of naive CD8, 2.3% of memory CD4, and approximately 0.4% of memory CD8 clonotypes were shared. Even with the large sequencing depth, rarefaction of the sorted-subset datasets indicated that sequencing was incomplete. Estimated clonotype richness was generally larger for naive than for memory subsets. Pairwise subsampling indicated that sequencing depth was expected to affect the degree of clonotype sharing among donors. Sampling was restricted to blood, and TCR repertoires in tissue are likely to differ from TCR repertoires in blood.

This chain is built from TRBV20-1 and TRBJ2-5; the D segment cannot be called with confidence. This receptor was taken from a man between 18 and 29 years old in good health. Some clones in this sample may be carry-over from other donors' samples. The sample comprised naive CD8+ T cells from PBMCs. The intended sense of this specimen's cell subset or site label: CD45RA+CCR7+. The nucleotide sequence is given as TGCAGTGCTTCCGTGAGGGAGACCCAGTACTTC. This codes for CSASVRETQYF.